The rows below give T cell receptor beta chains drawn from one sample of a study of shared clonotypes between healthy human individuals. Clones were sequenced by immunoSEQ multiplex PCR, and TCRdb holds only the in-frame ones, with some missing. This table holds nearly 1 million clones, around three quarters found once. Sequencing was carried out using memory CD4+ T cells sorted from blood. These receptors were obtained from a man in his late teens or twenties in good health. CDR3s include the opening cysteine and the closing phenylalanine or tryptophan. The D gene is left open where the match is weak. Size tells how often a clone was seen (once, few, many) or the class of an expanded clone, and some rows leave it out.

d_call	cdr3_length	v_call	j_call	clone_size	cdr3_nt	cdr3_aa
TRBD1	14	TRBV28	TRBJ1-2	-	TGTGCCAGCAGTAGGACAGGGGGGATTGGTGGCTACACCTTC	CASSRTGGIGGYTF
-	16	TRBV9	TRBJ1-1	-	TGTGCCAGCAGCTCCCCTACAGGACCCGGACATGATGAAGCTTTCTTT	CASSSPTGPGHDEAFF
-	13	TRBV7-9	TRBJ2-4	-	TGTGCCAGCAGCGCGGACCTGAAAAACATTCAGTACTTC	CASSADLKNIQYF
-	14	TRBV7-2	TRBJ1-6	-	TGTGCCAGCAGCTTAGGACAGGAAAGTTCACCCCTCCACTTT	CASSLGQESSPLHF
-	13	TRBV5-1	TRBJ2-1	-	TGCGCCAGCAGCTCACTTCTAGCCGATGAGCAGTTCTTC	CASSSLLADEQFF
-	17	TRBV15	TRBJ2-7	-	TGTGCCACCAGCAGAGATGTAATTAATCAGGGTAGGGGCGAGCAGTACTTC	CATSRDVINQGRGEQYF
-	15	TRBV5-5	TRBJ1-6	-	TGTGCCAGCAGCTTGAGGAGGAATGCCGATTCACCCCTCCACTTT	CASSLRRNADSPLHF
TRBD1	16	TRBV28	TRBJ2-5	-	TGTGCCAGCAGTCCCGTCAGGGGGCGCTTAATCGAGACCCAGTACTTC	CASSPVRGRLIETQYF
-	14	TRBV11-2	TRBJ2-7	-	TGTGCCAGCAACACACGCGGGGAGAGCTACGAGCAGTACTTC	CASNTRGESYEQYF
TRBD1	15	TRBV19	TRBJ1-5	-	TGTGCCAGTAGTATTGGGGCGACAGGGGGCGGGCCCCAGCATTTT	CASSIGATGGGPQHF
TRBD2	15	TRBV27	TRBJ2-3	-	TGTGCCAGCAGTTTAGGGCTAGCGGGAGCAGATACGCAGTATTTT	CASSLGLAGADTQYF
TRBD1	15	TRBV7-9	TRBJ2-1	many	TGTGCCAGCAGCAGACAGGGCGGAGTCTACAATGAGCAGTTCTTC	CASSRQGGVYNEQFF
-	16	TRBV19	TRBJ1-4	-	TGTGCCAGTAGTATCGGCAGCAACCTTGTCCAGGAAAAACTGTTTTTT	CASSIGSNLVQEKLFF
-	14	TRBV5-4	TRBJ1-1	few	TGTGCCAGCAGCTTGGCTTTAAGGGCGGCTGAAGCTTTCTTT	CASSLALRAAEAFF
TRBD1	16	TRBV5-6	TRBJ1-5	-	TGTGCCAGCAGCCTCCGGATCGGACAGGGGTATGGGCCCCAGCATTTT	CASSLRIGQGYGPQHF
-	14	TRBV19	TRBJ1-1	-	TGTGCCAGTAGTATAGGCAGAGGGAACACTGAAGCTTTCTTT	CASSIGRGNTEAFF
TRBD1	19	TRBV5-1	TRBJ2-2	-	TGCGCCAGCAGCCTTGAGGGACCAACCGGGACAGGGGGTACCGGGGAGCTGTTTTTT	CASSLEGPTGTGGTGELFF
-	13	TRBV6-5	TRBJ1-5	-	TGTGCCAGCAGGCAGGGCCTTAATCAGCCCCAGCATTTT	CASRQGLNQPQHF
-	14	TRBV11-2	TRBJ2-3	-	TGTGCCAGCAGCCTGGACGGTAGCACAGATACGCAGTATTTT	CASSLDGSTDTQYF
-	14	TRBV15	TRBJ2-5	-	TGTGCCACCAGCAGAGGACAGAGCCAAGAGACCCAGTACTTC	CATSRGQSQETQYF
-	11	TRBV7-2	TRBJ1-2	few	TGTGCCAGCAGCCTAAATGGTGGCTACACCTTC	CASSLNGGYTF
-	15	TRBV6-6	TRBJ2-3	few	TGTGCCAGCAGCCTACGCGGGGCTAGCACAGATACGCAGTATTTT	CASSLRGASTDTQYF
-	12	TRBV19	TRBJ1-3	once	TGTGCCAGTTCTTTCTCTGGAAACACCATATATTTT	CASSFSGNTIYF
TRBD2	14	TRBV5-6	TRBJ2-1	-	TGTGCCAGTAGACGCACTAGCGGCTATATTAGGCAGTTCTTC	CASRRTSGYIRQFF
-	13	TRBV10-2	TRBJ2-6	-	TGCGCCACCGACAGCTCTGGGGCCAACGTCCTGACTTTC	CATDSSGANVLTF
-	12	TRBV19	TRBJ1-1	-	TGTGCCAGTATGAAGGATTACAGCCCTGTTTTCTTT	CASMKDYSPVFF
TRBD1	17	TRBV9	TRBJ1-5	once	TGTGCCAGCAGCGTACGCAGGGGGCTTGGTAGCAATCAGCCCCAGCATTTT	CASSVRRGLGSNQPQHF
TRBD1	15	TRBV5-1	TRBJ1-1	-	TGCGCCAGCAGCCCAGGACAGGGAGGACGGGATGAAGCTTTCTTT	CASSPGQGGRDEAFF
-	14	TRBV11-3	TRBJ2-1	few	TGTGCCAGCAGCTTAGAGGGCCGCGCCGAGGAGCAGTTCTTC	CASSLEGRAEEQFF
TRBD1	15	TRBV7-9	TRBJ2-1	-	TGTGCCAGCAGCCCCTACACAGGACAGGGCAATGAGCAGTTCTTC	CASSPYTGQGNEQFF
-	12	TRBV13	TRBJ1-2	-	TGTGCCAGCAGCACCCGGGCCTATGGCTACACCTTC	CASSTRAYGYTF
TRBD2	15	TRBV11-1	TRBJ2-1	once	TGTGCCAGCAGTCCTCGACTAGCGGGGGACAATGAGCAGTTCTTC	CASSPRLAGDNEQFF
-	14	TRBV6-1	TRBJ2-2	-	TGTGCCAGCCGAATCATGGGGGTCACCGGGGAGCTGTTTTTT	CASRIMGVTGELFF
TRBD2	16	TRBV6-4	TRBJ2-3	-	TGTGCCAGCAGTGAAGTGGGACTAGCGGGGGAGCATACGCAGTATTTT	CASSEVGLAGEHTQYF
-	14	TRBV30	TRBJ1-5	-	TGTGCCTGGAGTGTATCGGGAAGCAATCAGCCCCAGCATTTT	CAWSVSGSNQPQHF
-	14	TRBV2	TRBJ1-5	-	TGTGCCAGCAGTGAAGACCGTAGCAATCAGCCCCAGCATTTT	CASSEDRSNQPQHF
TRBD2	14	TRBV10-3	TRBJ2-1	-	TGTGCCACCAAGACTAGCGGGGGGGCCAATGAGCAGTTCTTC	CATKTSGGANEQFF
-	17	TRBV4-1	TRBJ1-3	-	TGCGCCAGCAGCCGGGAAACAGGGATGAGCTCTGGAAACACCATATATTTT	CASSRETGMSSGNTIYF
-	13	TRBV27	TRBJ2-7	-	TGTGCCAGTGCCCGTTTTGATAACTACGAGCAGTACTTC	CASARFDNYEQYF
-	14	TRBV27	TRBJ1-2	-	TGTGCCAGCAGTTTATCGAGTGGGGGTTGGGGCTACACCTTC	CASSLSSGGWGYTF
-	15	TRBV9	TRBJ2-1	-	TGTGCCAGCAGCACCGCACCGGGAACCTACAATGAGCAGTTCTTC	CASSTAPGTYNEQFF